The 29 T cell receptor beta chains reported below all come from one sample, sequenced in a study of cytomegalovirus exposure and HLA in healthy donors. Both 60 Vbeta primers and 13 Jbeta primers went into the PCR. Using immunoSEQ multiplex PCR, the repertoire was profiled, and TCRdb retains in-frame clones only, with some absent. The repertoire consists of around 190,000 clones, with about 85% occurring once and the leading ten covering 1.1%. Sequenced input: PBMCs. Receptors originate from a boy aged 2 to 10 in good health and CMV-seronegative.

Here the CDR3 DNA reads TGTGCCAGCAGCGAGGGGACAGGGGGCTCCTACGAGCAGTACTTC. Translation: CASSEGTGGSYEQYF. The rearrangement joins TRBV9 to TRBJ2-7; 11 bases fit TRBD1. The length of the CDR3 is 15 residues. From germline, CDR1 is SGDLS and CDR2 YYNGEE. V shed 3 bases, J shed 0 bases, and the junction held 2 bases outside the gene matches.

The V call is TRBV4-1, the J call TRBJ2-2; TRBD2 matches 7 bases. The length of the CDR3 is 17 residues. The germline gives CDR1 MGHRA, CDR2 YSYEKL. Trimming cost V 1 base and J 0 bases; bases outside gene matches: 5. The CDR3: CASSQVVAGANTGELFF. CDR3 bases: TGCGCCAGCAGCCAAGTTGTGGCGGGAGCGAACACCGGGGAGCTGTTTTTT.

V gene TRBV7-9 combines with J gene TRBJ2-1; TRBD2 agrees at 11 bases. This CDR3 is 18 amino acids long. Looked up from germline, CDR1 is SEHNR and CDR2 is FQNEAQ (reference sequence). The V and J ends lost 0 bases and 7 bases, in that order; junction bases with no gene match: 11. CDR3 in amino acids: CASSLALGTSGSVNEQFF. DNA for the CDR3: TGTGCCAGCAGCTTAGCTCTCGGAACTAGCGGGAGTGTAAATGAGCAGTTCTTC.

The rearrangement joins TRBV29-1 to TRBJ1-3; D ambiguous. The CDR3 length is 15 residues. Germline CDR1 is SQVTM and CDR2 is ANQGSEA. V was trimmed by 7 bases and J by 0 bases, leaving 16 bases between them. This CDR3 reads CSASSGSSSGNTIYF. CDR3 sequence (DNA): TGCAGCGCTTCCTCCGGGTCCAGCTCTGGAAACACCATATATTTT.

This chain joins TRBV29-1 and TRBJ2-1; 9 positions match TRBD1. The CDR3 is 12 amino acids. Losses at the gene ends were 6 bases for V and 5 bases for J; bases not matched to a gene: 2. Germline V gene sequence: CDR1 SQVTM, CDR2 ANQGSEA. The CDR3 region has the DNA TGCAGCGTCCGGACAGGGGACAATGAGCAGTTCTTC. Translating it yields CSVRTGDNEQFF.

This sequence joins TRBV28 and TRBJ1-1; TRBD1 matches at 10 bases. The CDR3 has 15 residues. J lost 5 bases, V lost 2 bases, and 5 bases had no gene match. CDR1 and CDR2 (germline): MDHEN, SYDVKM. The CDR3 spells CASSLMTGGWTEAFF. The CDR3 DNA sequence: TGTGCCAGCAGTTTAATGACAGGGGGCTGGACTGAAGCTTTCTTT.

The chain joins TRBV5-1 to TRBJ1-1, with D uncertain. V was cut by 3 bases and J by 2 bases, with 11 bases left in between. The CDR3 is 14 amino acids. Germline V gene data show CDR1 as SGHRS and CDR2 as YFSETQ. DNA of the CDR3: TGCGCCAGCAGCTGGGCCTCCCTAAACACTGAAGCTTTCTTT. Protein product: CASSWASLNTEAFF.

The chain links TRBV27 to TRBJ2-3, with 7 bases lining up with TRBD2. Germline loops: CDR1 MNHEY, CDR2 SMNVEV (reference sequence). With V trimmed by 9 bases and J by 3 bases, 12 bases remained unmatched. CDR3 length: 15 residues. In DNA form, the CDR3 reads TGTGCCAGTCAAGCGGGCGGGAGACGGACAGATACGCAGTATTTT. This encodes CASQAGGRRTDTQYF.

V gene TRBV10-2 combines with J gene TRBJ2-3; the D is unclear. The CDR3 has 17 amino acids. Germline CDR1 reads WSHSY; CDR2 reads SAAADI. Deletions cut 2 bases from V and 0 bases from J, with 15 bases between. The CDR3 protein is CASSETPTLTSTDTQYF. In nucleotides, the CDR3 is TGCGCCAGCAGTGAGACCCCAACCCTGACTAGCACAGATACGCAGTATTTT.

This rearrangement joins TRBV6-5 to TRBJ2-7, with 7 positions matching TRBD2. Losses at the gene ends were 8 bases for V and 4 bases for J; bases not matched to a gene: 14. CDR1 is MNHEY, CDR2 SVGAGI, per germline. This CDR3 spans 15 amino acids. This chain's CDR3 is CASAREASGVYEQYF. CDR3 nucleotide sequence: TGTGCCAGCGCTAGAGAGGCTAGCGGCGTTTACGAGCAGTACTTC.

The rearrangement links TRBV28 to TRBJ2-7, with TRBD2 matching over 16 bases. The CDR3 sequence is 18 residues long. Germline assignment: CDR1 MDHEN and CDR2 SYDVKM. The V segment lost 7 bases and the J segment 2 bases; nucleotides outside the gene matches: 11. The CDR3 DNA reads TGTGCCAGCACCCTGCTCCCCGGGACTAGCGGGAGGGCCTACGAGCAGTACTTC. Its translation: CASTLLPGTSGRAYEQYF.

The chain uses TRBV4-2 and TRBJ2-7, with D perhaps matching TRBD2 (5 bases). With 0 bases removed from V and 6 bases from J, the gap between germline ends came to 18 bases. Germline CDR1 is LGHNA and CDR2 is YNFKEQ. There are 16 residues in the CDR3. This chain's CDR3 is CASSQDIGLTFGEQYF. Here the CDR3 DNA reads TGTGCCAGCAGCCAAGATATAGGACTCACTTTCGGCGAGCAGTACTTC.

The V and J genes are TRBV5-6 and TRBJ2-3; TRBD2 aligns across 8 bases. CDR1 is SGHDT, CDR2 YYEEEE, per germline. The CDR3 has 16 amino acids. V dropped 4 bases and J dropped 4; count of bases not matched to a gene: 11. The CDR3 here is CASSPGTSVFADTQYF. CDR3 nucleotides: TGTGCCAGCAGCCCGGGGACTAGTGTTTTTGCAGATACGCAGTATTTT.

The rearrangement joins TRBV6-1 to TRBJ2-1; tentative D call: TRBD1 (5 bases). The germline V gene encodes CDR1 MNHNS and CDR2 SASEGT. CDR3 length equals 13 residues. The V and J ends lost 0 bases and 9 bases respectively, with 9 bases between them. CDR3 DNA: TGTGCCAGCAGTGAAGCGTACCAGGGTGAGCAGTTCTTC. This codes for CASSEAYQGEQFF.

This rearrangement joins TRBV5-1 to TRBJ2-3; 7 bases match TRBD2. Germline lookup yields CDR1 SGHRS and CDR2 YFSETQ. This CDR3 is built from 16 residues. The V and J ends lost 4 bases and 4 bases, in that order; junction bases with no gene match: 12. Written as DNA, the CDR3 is TGCGCCAGCAGCCCCTATCTAGCGGAGGGCGCAGATACGCAGTATTTT. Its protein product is CASSPYLAEGADTQYF.

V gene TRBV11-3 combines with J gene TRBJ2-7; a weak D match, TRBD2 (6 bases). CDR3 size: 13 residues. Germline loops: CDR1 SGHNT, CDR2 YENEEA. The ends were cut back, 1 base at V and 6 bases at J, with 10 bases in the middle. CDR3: CASSLVKGGEQYF. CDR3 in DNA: TGTGCCAGCAGCTTAGTGAAGGGAGGCGAGCAGTACTTC.

This chain's CDR3 is CASSIGTGLVYSNQPQHF. The CDR3 DNA sequence: TGTGCCAGCAGTATAGGGACAGGGCTTGTATATAGCAATCAGCCCCAGCATTTT. J is TRBJ1-5 and V is TRBV28, with 9 bases identical to TRBD1. The V and J ends lost 5 bases and 0 bases, in that order; junction bases with no gene match: 11. The length of the CDR3 is 18 residues. The germline V gene encodes CDR1 MDHEN and CDR2 SYDVKM.

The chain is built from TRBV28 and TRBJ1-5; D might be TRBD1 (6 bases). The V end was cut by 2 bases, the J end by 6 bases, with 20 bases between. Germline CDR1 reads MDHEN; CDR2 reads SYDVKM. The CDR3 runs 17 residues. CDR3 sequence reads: CASSLRLGQGGGQPQHF. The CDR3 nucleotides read TGTGCCAGCAGTTTAAGACTCGGGCAGGGAGGGGGTCAGCCCCAGCATTTT.

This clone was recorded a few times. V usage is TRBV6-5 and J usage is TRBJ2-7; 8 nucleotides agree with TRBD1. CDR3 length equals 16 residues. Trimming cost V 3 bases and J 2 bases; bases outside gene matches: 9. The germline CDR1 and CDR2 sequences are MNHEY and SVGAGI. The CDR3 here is CASSYRRTGIPYEQYF. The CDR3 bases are TGTGCCAGCAGTTATCGGAGGACAGGGATTCCCTACGAGCAGTACTTC.

The CDR3 here is CASSPLDRFNMNTEAFF. CDR3 sequence (DNA): TGTGCCAGCTCACCATTGGACAGGTTCAACATGAACACTGAAGCTTTCTTT. The chain combines TRBV18 with TRBJ1-1, with 7 bases identical to TRBD1. After removal of 2 bases from V and 0 bases from J, the junction contained 9 bases not matched to a gene. Germline V gene lookup returns CDR1 KGHSH and CDR2 LQKENI. The CDR3 is 17 residues long.

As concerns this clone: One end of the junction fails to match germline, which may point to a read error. The CDR3 region has the DNA TGTTCCAGCAGCTTAACGCCTACGGGGGGTCCGAGGAATGAGCAGTTCTTC. Its translation: CSSSLTPTGGPRNEQFF. The gene calls are TRBV7-9 and TRBJ2-1; 7 nucleotides match TRBD2. Per germline, CDR1 SEHNR and CDR2 FQNEAQ (reference sequence). The CDR3 has 17 amino acids.

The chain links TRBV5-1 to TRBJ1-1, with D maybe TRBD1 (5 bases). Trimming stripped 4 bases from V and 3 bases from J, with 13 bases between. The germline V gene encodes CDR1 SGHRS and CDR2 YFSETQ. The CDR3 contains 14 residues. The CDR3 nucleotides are TGCGCCAGCAGCCTCGCCGGGGGAGACACTGAAGCTTTCTTT. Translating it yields CASSLAGGDTEAFF.

For the CDR3, the DNA is TGTGCCAGCAGTTCGTACCGGGACTACGAGCAGTACTTC. This encodes CASSSYRDYEQYF. This chain connects TRBV6-1 to TRBJ2-7, with D possibly being TRBD2 (5 bases). This CDR3 contains 13 residues. V was clipped by 5 bases and J by 3 bases, with 11 bases between them. The germline gives CDR1 MNHNS, CDR2 SASEGT.

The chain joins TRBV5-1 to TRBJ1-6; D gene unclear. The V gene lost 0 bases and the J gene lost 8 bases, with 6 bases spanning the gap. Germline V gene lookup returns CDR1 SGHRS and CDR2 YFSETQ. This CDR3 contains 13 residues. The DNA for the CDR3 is TGCGCCAGCAGCTTGGGGAGGGATTCACCCCTCCACTTT. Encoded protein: CASSLGRDSPLHF. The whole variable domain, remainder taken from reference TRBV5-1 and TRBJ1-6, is KAGVTQTPRYLIKTRGQQVTLSCSPISGHRSVSWYQQTPGQGLQFLFEYFSETQRNKGNFPGRFSGRQFSNSRSEMNVSTLELGDSALYLCASSLGRDSPLHFGNGTRLTVT.

The CDR3 nucleotides read TGTGCCAGCAGGGGAGACAGGCTTGAAGCTTTCTTT. It codes for CASRGDRLEAFF. The chain links TRBV27 to TRBJ1-1, with a tentative D call TRBD1 (6 bases). Germline V gives CDR1 MNHEY, CDR2 SMNVEV (reference sequence). The CDR3 sequence is 12 residues long. Trimming shortened V by 6 bases and J by 7 bases, and 12 bases separated the two germline ends.

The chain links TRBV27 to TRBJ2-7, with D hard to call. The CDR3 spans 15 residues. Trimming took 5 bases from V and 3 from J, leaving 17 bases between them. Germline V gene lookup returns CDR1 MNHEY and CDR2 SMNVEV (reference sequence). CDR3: CASSPFFSTRYEQYF. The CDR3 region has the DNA TGTGCCAGCAGTCCCTTTTTCTCCACACGCTACGAGCAGTACTTC.

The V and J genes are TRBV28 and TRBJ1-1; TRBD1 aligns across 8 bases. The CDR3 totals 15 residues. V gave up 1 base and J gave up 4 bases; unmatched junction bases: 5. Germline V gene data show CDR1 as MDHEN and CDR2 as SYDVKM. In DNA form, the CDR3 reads TGTGCCAGCAGTTTATACCAGGGGGCCGTCACTGAAGCTTTCTTT. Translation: CASSLYQGAVTEAFF.

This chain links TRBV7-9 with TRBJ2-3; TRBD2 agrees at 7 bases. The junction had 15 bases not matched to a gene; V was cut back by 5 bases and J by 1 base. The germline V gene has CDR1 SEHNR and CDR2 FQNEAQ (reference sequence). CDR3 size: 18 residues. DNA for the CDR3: TGTGCCAGCAGCGAAGGGAGCCGTGTGGGGGGGGGCACAGATACGCAGTATTTT. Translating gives CASSEGSRVGGGTDTQYF.

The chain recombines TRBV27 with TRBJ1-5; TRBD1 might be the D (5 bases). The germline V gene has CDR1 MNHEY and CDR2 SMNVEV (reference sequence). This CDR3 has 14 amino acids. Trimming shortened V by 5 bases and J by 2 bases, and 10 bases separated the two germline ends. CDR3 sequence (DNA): TGTGCCAGCAGTCTAGGGGTGGGCAATCAGCCCCAGCATTTT. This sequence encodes CASSLGVGNQPQHF.